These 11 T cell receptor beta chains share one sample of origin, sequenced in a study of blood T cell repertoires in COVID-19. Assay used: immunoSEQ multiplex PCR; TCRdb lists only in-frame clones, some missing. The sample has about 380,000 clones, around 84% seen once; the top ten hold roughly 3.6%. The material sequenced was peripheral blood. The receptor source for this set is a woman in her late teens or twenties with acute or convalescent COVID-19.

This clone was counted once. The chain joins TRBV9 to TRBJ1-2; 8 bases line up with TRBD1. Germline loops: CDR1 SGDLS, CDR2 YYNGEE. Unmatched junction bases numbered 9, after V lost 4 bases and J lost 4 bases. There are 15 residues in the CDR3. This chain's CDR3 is CASSPWTGNIYGYTF. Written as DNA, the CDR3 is TGTGCCAGCAGCCCATGGACAGGGAATATCTATGGCTACACCTTC.

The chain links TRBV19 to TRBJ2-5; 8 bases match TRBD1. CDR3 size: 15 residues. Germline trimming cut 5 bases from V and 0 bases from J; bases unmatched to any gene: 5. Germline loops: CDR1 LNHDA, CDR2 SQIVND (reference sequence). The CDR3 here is CASSAGQGYQETQYF. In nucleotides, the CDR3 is TGTGCCAGTAGTGCAGGACAGGGATACCAAGAGACCCAGTACTTC.

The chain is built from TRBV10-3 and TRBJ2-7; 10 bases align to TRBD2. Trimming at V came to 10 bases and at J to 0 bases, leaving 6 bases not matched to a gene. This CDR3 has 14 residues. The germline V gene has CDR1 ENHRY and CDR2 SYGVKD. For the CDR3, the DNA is TGTGCCACGGGGACTAGCGTGGACTCCTACGAGCAGTACTTC. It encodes CATGTSVDSYEQYF.

For the CDR3, the DNA is TGTGCCATCAGTCCCCACGGGGGAAGTCAAGAAGCTTTCTTT. It encodes CAISPHGGSQEAFF. The chain uses TRBV10-3 and TRBJ1-1, with D tentatively TRBD1 (5 bases). In germline, CDR1 is ENHRY, CDR2 SYGVKD. Trimming cost V 5 bases and J 8 bases, with 18 bases left between them. This CDR3 has 14 residues.

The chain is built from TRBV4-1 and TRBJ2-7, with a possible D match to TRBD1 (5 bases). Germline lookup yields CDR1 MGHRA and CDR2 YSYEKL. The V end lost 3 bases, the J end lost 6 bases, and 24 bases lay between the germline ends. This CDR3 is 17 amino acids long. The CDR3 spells CASSHNVFGQGGFEQYF. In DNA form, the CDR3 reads TGCGCCAGCAGCCATAACGTTTTTGGGCAGGGCGGTTTCGAGCAGTACTTC.

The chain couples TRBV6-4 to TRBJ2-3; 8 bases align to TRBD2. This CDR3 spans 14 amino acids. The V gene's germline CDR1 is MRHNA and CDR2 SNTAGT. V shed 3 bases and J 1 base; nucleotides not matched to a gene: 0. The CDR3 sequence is CASSELAGTDTQYF. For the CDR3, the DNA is TGTGCCAGCAGTGAACTAGCGGGCACAGATACGCAGTATTTT.

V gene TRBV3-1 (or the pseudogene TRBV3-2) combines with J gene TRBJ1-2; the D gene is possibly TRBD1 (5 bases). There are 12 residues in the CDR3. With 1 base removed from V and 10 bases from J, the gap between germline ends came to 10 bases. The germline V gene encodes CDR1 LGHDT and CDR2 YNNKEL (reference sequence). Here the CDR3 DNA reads TGTGCCAGCAGCCAAGTCCCGACAGACTACACCTTC. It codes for CASSQVPTDYTF.

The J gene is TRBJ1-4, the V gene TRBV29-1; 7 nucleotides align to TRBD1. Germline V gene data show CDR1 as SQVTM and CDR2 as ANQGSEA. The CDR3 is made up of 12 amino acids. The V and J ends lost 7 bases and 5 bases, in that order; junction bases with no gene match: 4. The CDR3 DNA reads TGCAGCGCAGGGGGGGCAAATGAAAAACTGTTTTTT. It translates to CSAGGANEKLFF.

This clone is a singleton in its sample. The DNA of the CDR3 is TGTGCCAGCAGGGACCCCGTCGTAGCGGGGAATAGCACAGATACGCAGTATTTT. Translated: CASRDPVVAGNSTDTQYF. The chain employs TRBV2 and TRBJ2-3; TRBD2 agrees at 8 bases. This CDR3 is built from 18 residues. Trimming took 6 bases from V and 0 from J; bases not matched to a gene: 14. The germline CDR1 and CDR2 sequences are SNHLY and FYNNEI.

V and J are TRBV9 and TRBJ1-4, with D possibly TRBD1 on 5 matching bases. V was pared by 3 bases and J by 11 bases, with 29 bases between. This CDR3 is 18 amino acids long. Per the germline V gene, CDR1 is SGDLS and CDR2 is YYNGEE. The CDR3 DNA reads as TGTGCCAGCAGCGCACCCCACAGAGCATCCCGACAGCCAAGGAAACTGTTTTTT. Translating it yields CASSAPHRASRQPRKLFF. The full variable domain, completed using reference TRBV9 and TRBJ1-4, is DSGVTQTPKHLITATGQRVTLRCSPRSGDLSVYWYQQSLDQGLQFLIQYYNGEERAKGNILERFSAQQFPDLHSELNLSSLELGDSALYFCASSAPHRASRQPRKLFFGSGTQLSVL.

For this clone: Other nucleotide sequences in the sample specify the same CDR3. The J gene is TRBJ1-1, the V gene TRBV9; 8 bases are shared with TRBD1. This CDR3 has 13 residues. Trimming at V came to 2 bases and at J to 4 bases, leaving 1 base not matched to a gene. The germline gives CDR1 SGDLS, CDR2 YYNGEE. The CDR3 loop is CASSVGQGTEAFF. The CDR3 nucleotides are TGTGCCAGCAGCGTCGGACAGGGCACTGAAGCTTTCTTT.